The rows below give T cell receptor beta chains drawn from one sample of a study of blood T cells in healthy people across ages. A single record per CDR3 protein comes from TCRdb applying MiXCR to the 5' RACE reads. The sample holds hundreds of thousands of distinct CDR3 sequences, 44% seen once. Sequencing used blood. These receptor sequences come from a man in his 60s in good health. The CDR3 runs from the conserved cysteine through the conserved F or W. Fields, in order: V gene, CDR3 length, D gene, J gene, clone size, CDR3 protein, CDR3 DNA. D genes are given only for firm matches. Only part of the rows carry a size: once, few, many, or a class if the clone is expanded.

>TRBV6-1|15|.|TRBJ1-5|.
CASERVGDSNQPQHF
TGTGCCAGCGAACGTGTAGGGGATAGCAATCAGCCCCAGCATTTT
>TRBV2|15|.|TRBJ2-7|few
CASRESTGSSYEQYF
TGTGCCAGCAGAGAGAGTACAGGGAGCTCCTACGAGCAGTACTTC
>TRBV12-3/TRBV12-4|14|.|TRBJ1-1|few
CASSLNKGNTEAFF
TGTGCCAGCAGTTTAAACAAGGGGAACACTGAAGCTTTCTTT
>TRBV7-2|14|TRBD1|TRBJ1-5|.
CASSQDRGGAPQHF
TGTGCCAGCAGCCAGGACAGGGGGGGGGCCCCCCAGCATTTT
>TRBV7-3|14|.|TRBJ2-2|.
CASQPFGNTGELFF
TGTGCCAGCCAACCCTTCGGAAACACCGGGGAGCTGTTTTTT
>TRBV12-3/TRBV12-4|12|TRBD2|TRBJ2-3|.
CASRVAGATQYF
TGTGCCAGCAGGGTGGCGGGAGCTACGCAGTATTTT
>TRBV12-3/TRBV12-4|12|.|TRBJ2-5|few
CASRGARETQYF
TGTGCCAGCAGAGGGGCGCGTGAGACCCAGTACTTC
>TRBV2|15|TRBD1|TRBJ1-2|.
CASRSGTGEDYGYTF
TGTGCCAGCAGATCCGGGACAGGGGAGGACTATGGCTACACCTTC
>TRBV28|15|.|TRBJ2-2|.
CASSLIGGNTGELFF
TGTGCCAGCAGTTTAATCGGGGGCAACACCGGGGAGCTGTTTTTT
>TRBV24-1|15|TRBD1|TRBJ2-1|.
CATSPGTGPYNEQFF
TGTGCCACCAGCCCCGGGACAGGGCCCTACAATGAGCAGTTCTTC
>TRBV12-3/TRBV12-4|12|.|TRBJ2-2|.
CAGRGPLGELFF
TGTGCCGGCAGGGGCCCTTTAGGGGAGCTGTTTTTT
>TRBV12-3/TRBV12-4|15|TRBD2|TRBJ2-7|.
CASTAGGKGSYEQYF
TGTGCCAGCACTGCGGGGGGGAAGGGCTCCTACGAGCAGTACTTC
>TRBV27|15|TRBD1|TRBJ2-1|.
CASSRTGTTYNDQFF
TGTGCCAGCAGTAGGACAGGGACCACCTACAATGATCAGTTCTTC
>TRBV18|13|.|TRBJ2-1|.
CASSPNVDSEQFF
TGTGCCAGCTCACCTAACGTGGATTCCGAGCAGTTCTTC
>TRBV9|15|.|TRBJ2-7|.
CASSVDGGVYNEQYF
TGTGCCAGCAGCGTAGATGGCGGGGTTTACAATGAGCAGTACTTC
>TRBV4-2|16|TRBD1|TRBJ2-1|.
CASNQPGTGRNNEQFF
TGTGCCAGCAACCAACCGGGGACAGGACGAAACAATGAGCAGTTCTTC
>TRBV7-9|18|TRBD2|TRBJ2-5|.
CASSSDLAGLWAEEAQYF
TGTGCCAGCAGCTCTGATCTAGCGGGGTTATGGGCGGAAGAGGCCCAGTACTTC
>TRBV12-3/TRBV12-4|15|TRBD1|TRBJ2-7|few
CASSLGTGGNYEQYF
TGTGCCAGCAGCCTCGGGACAGGGGGGAACTACGAGCAGTACTTC
>TRBV4-1|15|.|TRBJ2-7|.
CASSQGADGRVEQYF
TGCGCCAGCAGCCAAGGGGCCGACGGGAGAGTCGAGCAGTACTTC
>TRBV10-3|13|.|TRBJ1-1|few
CAIEATMNTEAFF
TGTGCCATCGAGGCAACCATGAACACTGAAGCTTTCTTT
>TRBV11-2|18|.|TRBJ1-4|.
CASSLDRGTYATNEKLFF
TGTGCCAGCAGCTTAGATCGGGGTACCTATGCAACTAATGAAAAACTGTTTTTT
>TRBV6-5|13|.|TRBJ2-2|.
CASRTSLTGELFF
TGTGCCAGCAGAACTAGCCTCACCGGGGAGCTGTTTTTT
>TRBV6-5|14|.|TRBJ2-3|.
CASRQQGRGDTQYF
TGTGCCAGCAGACAACAAGGCAGGGGAGATACGCAGTATTTT
>TRBV14|14|.|TRBJ1-2|few
CASSSGKGLSGYTF
TGTGCCAGCAGTTCCGGGAAAGGCCTATCCGGCTACACCTTC
>TRBV19|12|.|TRBJ1-2|.
CASNEGFDGYTF
TGTGCCAGTAACGAGGGATTTGATGGCTACACCTTC
>TRBV7-2|15|.|TRBJ1-1|.
CASSLNTATNTEAFF
TGTGCCAGCAGCTTAAATACAGCGACGAACACTGAAGCTTTCTTT
>TRBV4-3|15|.|TRBJ2-7|.
CASSQGSGGNNEQYF
TGCGCCAGCAGCCAAGGGTCCGGGGGAAACAACGAGCAGTACTTC
>TRBV14|18|TRBD2|TRBJ2-4|.
CASSQEKGTSGVKNIQYF
TGTGCCAGCAGCCAAGAAAAGGGGACTAGCGGGGTAAAAAACATTCAGTACTTC
>TRBV9|13|.|TRBJ2-7|many
CASSGDSSYEQYF
TGTGCCAGCAGCGGGGATAGCTCCTACGAGCAGTACTTC
>TRBV7-7|17|TRBD2|TRBJ2-3|.
CASSPRLAGASTDTQYF
TGTGCTAGCAGCCCCCGACTAGCGGGGGCCAGCACAGATACGCAGTATTTT
>TRBV6-2/TRBV6-3|13|.|TRBJ2-7|.
CASRRDPAYEQYF
TGTGCCAGCCGCAGGGACCCAGCTTACGAGCAGTACTTC
>TRBV2|13|.|TRBJ1-6|.
CASSEPSDSPLHF
TGTGCCAGCAGCGAACCCTCGGATTCACCCCTCCACTTT
>TRBV27|13|.|TRBJ2-7|.
CASSGDPSYEQYF
TGTGCCAGCAGTGGGGACCCCTCCTACGAGCAGTACTTC
>TRBV3-1|14|.|TRBJ2-7|.
CASSPRDVMGEQYF
TGTGCCAGCAGCCCCAGGGACGTAATGGGCGAGCAGTACTTC
>TRBV7-2|12|.|TRBJ2-5|few
CASSPQGGSQYF
TGTGCCAGCAGCCCACAGGGGGGGTCCCAGTACTTC
>TRBV7-6|16|TRBD2|TRBJ2-5|.
CASSPSDAGGHSEQYF
TGTGCCAGCAGCCCGAGTGACGCGGGGGGGCACTCGGAGCAGTACTTC
>TRBV29-1|14|.|TRBJ2-7|.
CSAHRGQGSYEQYF
TGCAGCGCCCACCGGGGCCAGGGCTCCTACGAGCAGTACTTC
>TRBV16|15|.|TRBJ1-2|.
CASSQNRVPNYGYTF
TGTGCCAGCAGCCAAAACAGGGTTCCAAACTATGGCTACACCTTC
>TRBV25-1|14|.|TRBJ1-1|.
CASSEGVLNTEAFF
TGTGCCAGCAGTGAAGGGGTCTTGAACACTGAAGCTTTCTTT
>TRBV20-1|15|.|TRBJ2-1|.
CSARDAQGTAREQFF
TGCAGTGCTAGAGATGCCCAGGGAACGGCTCGGGAGCAGTTCTTC
>TRBV30|17|.|TRBJ2-6|.
CAWSVGSGNTGANVLTF
TGTGCCTGGAGTGTAGGGAGTGGGAACACTGGGGCCAACGTCCTGACTTTC
>TRBV12-3/TRBV12-4|16|TRBD2|TRBJ2-1|many
CASSLGTSGGYNEQFF
TGTGCCAGCAGCTTAGGTACTAGCGGGGGATACAATGAGCAGTTCTTC
>TRBV7-2|16|TRBD2|TRBJ2-1|.
CAGSFEIAGGHNEQFF
TGTGCCGGCAGCTTCGAAATAGCGGGGGGGCACAATGAGCAGTTCTTC
>TRBV12-3/TRBV12-4|15|TRBD2|TRBJ2-3|.
CASSIDGLVTDTQYF
TGTGCCAGCAGCATCGACGGACTAGTCACAGATACGCAGTATTTT
>TRBV7-6|14|.|TRBJ2-7|.
CASSLGYANYEQYF
TGTGCCAGCAGCTTAGGCTACGCAAACTACGAGCAGTACTTC
>TRBV15|13|.|TRBJ2-1|.
CATTASAYNEQFF
TGTGCCACAACGGCGAGCGCCTACAATGAGCAGTTCTTC
>TRBV3-1|14|.|TRBJ1-2|.
CASSPPGWNYGYTF
TGTGCCAGCAGCCCACCGGGGTGGAACTATGGCTACACCTTC
>TRBV11-3|15|TRBD2|TRBJ2-5|.
CASSRGGTKVNEQYF
TGTGCCAGCAGTCGCGGGGGGACGAAGGTGAATGAGCAGTACTTC
>TRBV7-9|13|TRBD1|TRBJ1-1|once
CASTGEWNTEAFF
TGTGCCAGTACAGGGGAGTGGAACACTGAAGCTTTCTTT
>TRBV24-1|13|.|TRBJ2-7|.
CATSAPGLYEQYF
TGTGCCACCAGTGCCCCGGGACTCTACGAGCAGTACTTC
>TRBV4-3|14|.|TRBJ2-5|.
CASSQVGPQETQYF
TGCGCCAGCAGCCAAGTAGGGCCCCAAGAGACCCAGTACTTC
>TRBV24-1|13|.|TRBJ2-2|few
CATTPGSTGELFF
TGTGCCACCACACCAGGGAGTACCGGGGAGCTGTTTTTT
>TRBV9|15|TRBD1|TRBJ2-1|.
CASSEGQGNWNEQFF
TGTGCCAGCTCGGAGGGACAGGGAAATTGGAATGAGCAGTTCTTC